This T cell receptor beta chain was obtained from a study of blood T cell repertoires in COVID-19. CDR1 and CDR2 (germline): MNHEY, SMNVEV (reference sequence). The CDR3 sequence is 15 residues long. Trimming shortened V by 5 bases and J by 1 base, and 13 bases separated the two germline ends. Sequenced by immunoSEQ multiplex PCR; TCRdb stores in-frame clones only, minus some. The data contain fewer than 35,000 clones, around 89% of them singletons. The clonotype comes from a man aged 55-75 years with active COVID-19. This sequence joins TRBV27 and TRBJ2-3; perhaps TRBD1 as D (6 bases). The source material was peripheral blood. CDR3 DNA sequence: TGTGCCAGCAGTCAAGACAGGCGGGGCACAGATACGCAGTATTTT. It yields the protein CASSQDRRGTDTQYF.